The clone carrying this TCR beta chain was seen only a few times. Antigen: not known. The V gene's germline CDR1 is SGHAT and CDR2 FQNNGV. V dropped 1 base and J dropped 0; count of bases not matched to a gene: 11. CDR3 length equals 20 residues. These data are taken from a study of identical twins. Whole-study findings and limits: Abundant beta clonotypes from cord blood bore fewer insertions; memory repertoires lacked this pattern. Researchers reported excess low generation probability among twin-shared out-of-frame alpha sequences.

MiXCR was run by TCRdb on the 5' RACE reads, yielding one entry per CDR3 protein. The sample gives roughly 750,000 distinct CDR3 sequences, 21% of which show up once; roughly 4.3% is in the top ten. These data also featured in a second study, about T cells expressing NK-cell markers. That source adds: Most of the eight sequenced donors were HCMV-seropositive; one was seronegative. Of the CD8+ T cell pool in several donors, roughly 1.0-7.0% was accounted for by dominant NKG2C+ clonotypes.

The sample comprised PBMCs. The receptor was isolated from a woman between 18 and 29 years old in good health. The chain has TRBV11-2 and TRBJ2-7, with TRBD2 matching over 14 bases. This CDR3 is CASSLGRGLAGDPSSYEQYF. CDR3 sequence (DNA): TGTGCCAGCAGCTTAGGAAGGGGACTAGCGGGAGACCCGAGCTCCTACGAGCAGTACTTC. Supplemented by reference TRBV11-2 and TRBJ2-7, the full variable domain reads EAGVAQSPRYKIIEKRQSVAFWCNPISGHATLYWYQQILGQGPKLLIQFQNNGVVDDSQLPKDRFSAERLKGVDSTLKIQPAKLEDSAVYLCASSLGRGLAGDPSSYEQYFGPGTRLTVT.